This T cell receptor (beta chain) was captured in a study of neurological immune-mediated disorders. The unsorted libraries originated from 2 million PBMCs that had been stored at -80 C. TCRdb independently ran MiXCR on the 5' RACE reads; one entry per CDR3 protein. The sample shows about 36,000 distinct CDR3 sequences, 10% of them seen only once. The germline V gene encodes CDR1 MDHEN and CDR2 SYDVKM. V lost 5 bases to trimming and J lost 5 bases, with 19 bases between them. This CDR3 comprises 15 residues. The material sequenced was PBMCs. This TCR was recovered from a woman in her twenties or thirties with HTLV-1-associated myelopathy (HAM/TSP). The chain employs TRBV28 and TRBJ2-7; D unresolved. CDR3 sequence reads: CASSAPSRGVHEQYF. CDR3 DNA sequence: TGTGCCAGCAGTGCACCATCGCGAGGAGTCCACGAGCAGTACTTC.